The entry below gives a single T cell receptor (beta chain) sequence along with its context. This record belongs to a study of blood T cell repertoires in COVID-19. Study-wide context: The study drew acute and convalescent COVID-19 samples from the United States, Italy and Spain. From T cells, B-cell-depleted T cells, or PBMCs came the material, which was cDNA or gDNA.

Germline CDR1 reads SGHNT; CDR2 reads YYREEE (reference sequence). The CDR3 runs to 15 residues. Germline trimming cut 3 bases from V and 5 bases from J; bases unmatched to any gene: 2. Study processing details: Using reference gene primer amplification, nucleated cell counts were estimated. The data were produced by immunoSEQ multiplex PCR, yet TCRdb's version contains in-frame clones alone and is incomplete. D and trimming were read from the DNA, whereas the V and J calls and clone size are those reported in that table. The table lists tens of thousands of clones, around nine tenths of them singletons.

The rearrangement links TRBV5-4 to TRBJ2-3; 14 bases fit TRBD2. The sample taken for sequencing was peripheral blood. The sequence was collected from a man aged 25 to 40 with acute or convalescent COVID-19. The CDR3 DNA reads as TGTGCCAGCAGCTCGGGGACTAGCGGGAGAGATACGCAGTATTTT. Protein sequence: CASSSGTSGRDTQYF.